This TCR beta chain comes out of a study of T cell repertoires in cytomegalovirus infection. At the level of the study: Public TCR beta signatures indicated both CMV infection and matching HLA type.

Study results and caveats: The ex vivo response showed dominance by HLA-C-restricted CMV-specific TCR beta clonotypes. Based on cumulative public TCR beta family frequency, carriers of CMV plus the relevant HLA were identified.

A remark on this clonotype: Its antigen is still unknown.

MiXCR, run by TCRdb on the reads, gives a single entry per CDR3 protein. The repertoire holds about 740,000 distinct CDR3 sequences, 35% to 45% seen once, with around 2.6% in the top ten. The CDR3 sequence is 16 residues long. The junction had 10 bases not matched to a gene; V was cut back by 5 bases and J by 4 bases. Source material: PBMCs. The gene calls are TRBV12-3 or TRBV12-4 and TRBJ1-2, with TRBD1 matching 10 bases. The sequence derives from a human donor in good health (CMV status not recorded). Some clones in this sample may be carry-over from other donors' samples. For the CDR3, the DNA is TGTGCCAGCAGTCTCCGGACAGGGGGTGAGACCTATGGCTACACCTTC. Its protein is CASSLRTGGETYGYTF.